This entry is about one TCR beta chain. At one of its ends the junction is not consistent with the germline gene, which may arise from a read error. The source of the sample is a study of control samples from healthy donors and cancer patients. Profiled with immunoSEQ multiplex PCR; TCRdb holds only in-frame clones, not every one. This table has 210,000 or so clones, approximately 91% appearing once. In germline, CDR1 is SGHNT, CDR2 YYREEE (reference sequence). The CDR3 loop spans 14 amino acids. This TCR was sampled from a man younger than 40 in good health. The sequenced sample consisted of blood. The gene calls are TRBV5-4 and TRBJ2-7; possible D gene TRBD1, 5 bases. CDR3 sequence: CASSLQGFSHEQYF. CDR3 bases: TGTGCCAGCAGCTTGCAGGGCTTCTCCCACGAGCAGTACTTC.